One and the same sample provided the 12 T cell receptor beta chains below, sequenced in a study of shared clonotypes between healthy human individuals. The naive CD8 population came from CD45RO-negative cells selected for CCR7, without terminally differentiated effector memory CD45RA+ cells. TCRdb's table, derived via immunoSEQ multiplex PCR, lists solely in-frame clones and lacks some. The sample lists 1.5 million to 2.5 million clones, approximately 94% occurring once. The specimen was naive CD8+ T cells sorted from blood. The receptor source for this set is a man younger than 30 in good health.

The chain has TRBV11-2 and TRBJ2-1; weak D call: TRBD2 (6 bases). Trimming shortened V by 1 base and J by 0 bases, and 16 bases separated the two germline ends. The CDR3 is 18 residues long. Germline CDR1 reads SGHAT; CDR2 reads FQNNGV. The CDR3 bases are TGTGCCAGCAGCTTAGGAATTCCTAGCGAGAGCTCCTACAATGAGCAGTTCTTC. Protein sequence: CASSLGIPSESSYNEQFF.

J is TRBJ2-7 and V is TRBV12-5; 8 bases map to TRBD2. Trimming removed 6 bases from V and 3 bases from J; junction bases left unmatched: 7. This CDR3 region has 14 residues. CDR1 LGHNT and CDR2 FRNRAP come from the germline V gene. For the CDR3, the DNA is TGTGCTAGTGGGGGTAGCGGGACATACTACGAGCAGTACTTC. Residues: CASGGSGTYYEQYF.

The chain employs TRBV19 and TRBJ1-1; 8 bases are a match to TRBD1. The V gene's germline CDR1 is LNHDA and CDR2 SQIVND (reference sequence). The CDR3 extends over 14 amino acids. V dropped 5 bases and J dropped 6; count of bases not matched to a gene: 8. CDR3: CASSVTGGRAEAFF. The DNA for the CDR3 is TGTGCCAGTAGTGTTACAGGGGGTAGGGCTGAAGCTTTCTTT.

Here the CDR3 reads CASSETMRDRRYGYTF. DNA for the CDR3: TGTGCCAGCAGTGAAACGATGAGGGACAGGAGATATGGCTACACCTTC. This chain joins TRBV6-1 and TRBJ1-2; 8 bases match TRBD1. The CDR3 is 16 amino acids. CDR1 is MNHNS, CDR2 SASEGT, per germline. V gave up 2 bases and J gave up 5 bases; unmatched junction bases: 10.

This chain uses TRBV6-5 with TRBJ2-2; D gene uncertain. Germline V gene lookup returns CDR1 MNHEY and CDR2 SVGAGI. The V end lost 2 bases, the J end lost 7 bases, and 8 bases lay between the germline ends. This CDR3 is 13 amino acids long. This CDR3 reads CASSYHKLGELFF. In nucleotides, the CDR3 is TGTGCCAGCAGTTACCATAAGCTCGGGGAGCTGTTTTTT.

For the CDR3, the DNA is TGTGCCAGCAGTGCGGCGGGGGGCGCCGGGGAGCTGTTTTTT. This translates into CASSAAGGAGELFF. The gene calls are TRBV28 and TRBJ2-2; 8 positions agree with TRBD2. The junction had 5 bases not matched to a gene; V was cut back by 5 bases and J by 6 bases. From germline, CDR1 is MDHEN and CDR2 SYDVKM. This CDR3 contains 14 residues.

This chain joins TRBV7-3 and TRBJ1-3; D gene unclear. This CDR3 is built from 20 residues. CDR1 and CDR2 (germline): SGHTA, FQGTGA. Trimming removed 5 bases from V and 0 bases from J, with 26 bases in between. CDR3 in amino acids: CASSPYPPDWTASSGNTIYF. Written as DNA, the CDR3 is TGTGCCAGCAGCCCCTATCCCCCCGATTGGACGGCGAGCTCTGGAAACACCATATATTTT.

The rearrangement links TRBV29-1 to TRBJ1-2; no clear D gene. Trimming stripped 1 base from V and 4 bases from J, with 10 bases between. CDR1 is SQVTM, CDR2 ANQGSEA, per germline. CDR3 length equals 13 residues. The CDR3 DNA reads TGCAGCGTTGAAGGAGGCGGCGCCTATGGCTACACCTTC. Its protein product is CSVEGGGAYGYTF.

This rearrangement joins TRBV9 to TRBJ2-5; tentative D call: TRBD1 (5 bases). Germline V gives CDR1 SGDLS, CDR2 YYNGEE. V lost 0 bases to trimming and J lost 3 bases, with 12 bases between them. CDR3 length: 15 residues. The CDR3 sequence: CASSVEYTGEETQYF. The CDR3, as DNA: TGTGCCAGCAGCGTAGAATATACAGGTGAAGAGACCCAGTACTTC.

This chain joins TRBV7-3 and TRBJ1-2; no definite D call. Trimming took off 5 bases at V and 7 bases at J, with 14 bases between the two ends. The CDR3 sequence is 13 residues long. Germline V gene lookup returns CDR1 SGHTA and CDR2 FQGTGA. CDR3 protein: CASSPGRAGGYTF. CDR3 sequence (DNA): TGTGCCAGCAGCCCCGGGAGGGCGGGTGGCTACACCTTC.

The V gene is TRBV5-1, the J gene TRBJ2-7; tentative D call: TRBD1 (6 bases). This CDR3 is 15 amino acids long. Trimming cost V 0 bases and J 4 bases, with 14 bases left between them. CDR1 is SGHRS and CDR2 is YFSETQ in the germline V gene. The CDR3 DNA sequence: TGCGCCAGCAGCTTGGAAAGGGGGACATTGTACGAGCAGTACTTC. This encodes CASSLERGTLYEQYF.

The chain carries TRBV7-9 and TRBJ2-2; 9 bases match TRBD1. V gave up 1 base and J gave up 2 bases; unmatched junction bases: 11. Germline V gives CDR1 SEHNR, CDR2 FQNEAQ (reference sequence). The CDR3 consists of 19 residues. The CDR3 DNA reads as TGTGCCAGCAGCTTAGAGGGGGCCGGGACAGGGCCTAACACCGGGGAGCTGTTTTTT. Its translation is CASSLEGAGTGPNTGELFF. The full variable domain, completed using reference TRBV7-9 and TRBJ2-2, is DTGVSQNPRHKITKRGQNVTFRCDPISEHNRLYWYRQTLGQGPEFLTYFQNEAQLEKSRLLSDRFSAERPKGSFSTLEIQRTEQGDSAMYLCASSLEGAGTGPNTGELFFGEGSRLTVL.